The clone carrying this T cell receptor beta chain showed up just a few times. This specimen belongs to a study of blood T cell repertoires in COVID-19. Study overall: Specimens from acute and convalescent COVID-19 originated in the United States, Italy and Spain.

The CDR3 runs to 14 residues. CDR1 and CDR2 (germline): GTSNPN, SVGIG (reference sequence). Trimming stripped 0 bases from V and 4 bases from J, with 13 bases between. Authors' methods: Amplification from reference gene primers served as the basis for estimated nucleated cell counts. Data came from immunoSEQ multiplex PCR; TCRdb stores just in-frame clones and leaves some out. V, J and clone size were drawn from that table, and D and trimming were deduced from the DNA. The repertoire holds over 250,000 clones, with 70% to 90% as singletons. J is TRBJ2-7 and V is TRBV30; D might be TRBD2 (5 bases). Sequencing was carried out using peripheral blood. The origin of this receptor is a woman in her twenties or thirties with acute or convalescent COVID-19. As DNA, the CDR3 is TGTGCCTGGAGTGTCTCGGGGATTACTTACGAGCAGTACTTC. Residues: CAWSVSGITYEQYF.